This passage covers 14 T cell receptor beta chains from one sample sequenced in a study of early T cells in non-severe SARS-CoV-2 infection. TCRdb reanalysed the 5' RACE reads using MiXCR and keeps one entry per CDR3 protein. The table records some 50,000 distinct CDR3 sequences, around 10% of them present only once. This material consisted of whole blood, taken at baseline. These receptor sequences come from an adult who was a healthcare worker with PCR-confirmed SARS-CoV-2 infection or an uninfected control (not recorded which).

In this sample, this clonotype turned up many times. V is TRBV10-3 and J is TRBJ2-7; a weak D match, TRBD1 (6 bases). V was trimmed by 6 bases and J by 3 bases, leaving 9 bases between them. The length of the CDR3 is 12 residues. CDR1 is ENHRY, CDR2 SYGVKD, per germline. The CDR3 DNA follows: TGTGCCATCAGCCCCAGGGGCTACGAGCAGTACTTC. Translation gives CAISPRGYEQYF.

This clonotype has a count of ten or more. The chain uses TRBV29-1 and TRBJ1-1, with D unresolved. Germline lookup yields CDR1 SQVTM and CDR2 ANQGSEA. The CDR3 length is 13 residues. V lost 7 bases, J lost 0 bases, and 12 bases lay in between. The CDR3 nucleotides are TGCAGCGGAAGAAGGGCAATGAACACTGAAGCTTTCTTT. This translates into CSGRRAMNTEAFF. The complete variable domain, with remaining parts taken from reference TRBV29-1 and TRBJ1-1, reads SAVISQKPSRDICQRGTSLTIQCQVDSQVTMMFWYRQQPGQSLTLIATANQGSEATYESGFVIDKFPISRPNLTFSTLTVSNMSPEDSSIYLCSGRRAMNTEAFFGQGTRLTVV.

At least ten counts were recorded for this clonotype. The V and J genes are TRBV12-3 or TRBV12-4 and TRBJ2-2; D remains unclear. The CDR3 spans 11 residues. Deletions cut 3 bases from V and 6 bases from J, with 2 bases between. CDR3 coding DNA: TGTGCCAGCAGTTTGCCCGGGGAGCTGTTTTTT. Protein product: CASSLPGELFF.

The V and J genes are TRBV6-1 and TRBJ1-1; 7 bases line up with TRBD1. The CDR3 covers 13 residues. The ends lost 6 bases at V and 4 bases at J; junction bases unmatched: 5. The germline CDR1 and CDR2 sequences are MNHNS and SASEGT. The CDR3 nucleotides read TGTGCCAGCAGCACAGGGGAGGCCACTGAAGCTTTCTTT. This gives the protein CASSTGEATEAFF.

This clonotype has ten or more counts. The rearrangement joins TRBV2 to TRBJ2-1, with D perhaps matching TRBD2 (5 bases). Germline CDR1 SNHLY, CDR2 FYNNEI. There are 14 residues in the CDR3. V dropped 6 bases and J dropped 4 bases, with 13 bases sitting between them. This CDR3 reads CASRPGLFYNEQFF. The CDR3 DNA sequence: TGTGCCAGCAGACCCGGACTTTTTTACAATGAGCAGTTCTTC. Using reference TRBV2 and TRBJ2-1 for the parts outside the CDR3, the full variable domain is EPEVTQTPSHQVTQMGQEVILRCVPISNHLYFYWYRQILGQKVEFLVSFYNNEISEKSEIFDDQFSVERPDGSNFTLKIRSTKLEDSAMYFCASRPGLFYNEQFFGPGTRLTVL.

The chain carries TRBV7-3 and TRBJ2-2; TRBD1 is a possible D gene (5 bases). V was clipped by 0 bases and J by 0 bases, with 8 bases between them. Germline V gene data show CDR1 as SGHTA and CDR2 as FQGTGA. The CDR3 length is 16 residues. The DNA of the CDR3 is TGTGCCAGCAGCTTAACGCCGACAGCGAACACCGGGGAGCTGTTTTTT. The encoded protein is CASSLTPTANTGELFF.

The V gene is TRBV5-1, the J gene TRBJ2-3, with D perhaps matching TRBD1 (6 bases). V dropped 0 bases and J dropped 6 bases, with 17 bases sitting between them. Germline V gives CDR1 SGHRS, CDR2 YFSETQ. The CDR3 totals 16 residues. The CDR3 spells CASSLGTAPGSDTQYF. The DNA for the CDR3 is TGCGCCAGCAGCTTGGGGACAGCCCCGGGCTCCGATACGCAGTATTTT.

This clonotype was seen repeatedly, ten times or more. The genes are TRBV7-3 and TRBJ2-3, with D possibly matching TRBD1 (5 bases). CDR1 SGHTA and CDR2 FQGTGA come from the germline V gene. The CDR3 covers 14 residues. Trimming removed 5 bases at V and 3 bases at J, with 12 bases between. The CDR3 nucleotides read TGTGCCAGCAGCCAAGGACAAAATACAGATACGCAGTATTTT. Translated: CASSQGQNTDTQYF.

The gene calls are TRBV6-2 or TRBV6-3 and TRBJ1-1, with D unclear. The V end lost 10 bases, the J end lost 1 base, and 10 bases lay between the germline ends. Germline assignment: CDR1 MNHEY and CDR2 SVGEGT. CDR3 length equals 12 residues. The CDR3 spells CATRRSNTEAFF. As DNA, the CDR3 is TGTGCCACCAGAAGGTCGAACACTGAAGCTTTCTTT.

This chain links TRBV6-6 with TRBJ2-7, with D possibly matching TRBD1 (6 bases). V was cut by 6 bases and J by 0 bases, with 12 bases left in between. This CDR3 contains 14 residues. Per the germline V gene, CDR1 is MNHNY and CDR2 is SVGAGI (reference sequence). DNA for the CDR3: TGTGCCAGCAGAAAAGGACAGAGCTCCTACGAGCAGTACTTC. Translated: CASRKGQSSYEQYF.

The chain has TRBV18 and TRBJ1-2; the D gene is possibly TRBD1 (6 bases). Germline CDR1 is KGHSH and CDR2 is LQKENI. This CDR3 comprises 13 residues. Trimming cost V 6 bases and J 3 bases, with 11 bases left between them. The chain's CDR3 is CASSPRTDYGYTF. The CDR3 DNA reads TGTGCCAGCTCTCCAAGGACAGACTATGGCTACACCTTC.

Here the CDR3 reads CASSFRGDFTDTQYF. The CDR3 nucleotides read TGCGCCAGCAGCTTCAGGGGGGACTTCACAGATACGCAGTATTTT. The V call is TRBV5-1, the J call TRBJ2-3; weak D call: TRBD1 (7 bases). The CDR3 spans 15 residues. From germline, CDR1 is SGHRS and CDR2 YFSETQ. Deletions cut 2 bases from V and 2 bases from J, with 12 bases between. The full variable domain, completed using reference TRBV5-1 and TRBJ2-3, is KAGVTQTPRYLIKTRGQQVTLSCSPISGHRSVSWYQQTPGQGLQFLFEYFSETQRNKGNFPGRFSGRQFSNSRSEMNVSTLELGDSALYLCASSFRGDFTDTQYFGPGTRLTVL.

This clonotype has just a few counts. The rearrangement joins TRBV7-9 to TRBJ2-5; the D is unclear. The germline V gene encodes CDR1 SEHNR and CDR2 FQNEAQ (reference sequence). The CDR3 totals 13 residues. The V end lost 2 bases, the J end lost 2 bases, and 6 bases lay between the germline ends. The CDR3 bases are TGTGCCAGCAGCTTAAATGCGCAAGAGACCCAGTACTTC. It encodes CASSLNAQETQYF.

This clonotype has more than one count but fewer than ten. The chain couples TRBV5-1 to TRBJ1-1; D uncertain. This CDR3 has 13 amino acids. V gave up 0 bases and J gave up 9 bases, with 12 bases separating them. The germline V gene has CDR1 SGHRS and CDR2 YFSETQ. CDR3 nucleotide sequence: TGCGCCAGCAGCTTGGAATCTACCCTACAAGCTTTCTTT. Residues: CASSLESTLQAFF.